There are a few counts of the clone carrying this T cell receptor (beta chain). The cDNA had a unique molecular identifier and a template-switch universal primer site. TCRdb processed the 5' RACE reads anew with MiXCR; each CDR3 protein has one entry. In the table there are approximately 190,000 distinct CDR3 sequences, around 15% of which are singletons. The data stem from a study of identical twins. The CDR3 contains 12 residues. V was trimmed by 6 bases and J by 5 bases, leaving 11 bases between them. Germline CDR1 and CDR2: SQVTM and ANQGSEA. This same sample was also part of a study on T cells expressing NK-cell markers. Per that paper: These clonotypes also led the CD3+CD56-NKG2C+ fraction in a handful of donors.

The TCR comes from a woman between 18 and 30 years old in good health. V and J are TRBV29-1 and TRBJ2-1, with no clear D. The sample comprised CD8+ T cells sorted from blood. The CDR3 sequence is CSVAQDNNEQFF. The CDR3 DNA is TGCAGCGTGGCGCAGGATAACAATGAGCAGTTCTTC.